The next 24 T cell receptor beta chains were all read from a single sample in a study of naive and memory T cell subsets. An oligonucleotide containing a UMI was ligated to the 3' end of TCR cDNA. Ligated cDNA underwent four rounds of PCR with nested alpha and beta constant region primers and SP2. TCRdb passed the 5' RACE reads through MiXCR, listing each CDR3 protein once. The sample includes about 32,000 distinct CDR3 sequences, around 17% of them seen just once. The source is a female donor in good health.

This clonotype has more than one count but fewer than ten. V usage is TRBV5-1 and J usage is TRBJ2-1; the match to TRBD1 covers 11 bases. The CDR3 is 14 residues long. Trimming removed 6 bases from V and 7 bases from J; junction bases left unmatched: 6. Germline V gene lookup returns CDR1 SGHRS and CDR2 YFSETQ. CDR3 in amino acids: CASTWTGGENEQFF. DNA of the CDR3: TGCGCCAGCACATGGACAGGGGGCGAGAATGAGCAGTTCTTC.

In this sample, this clonotype turned up many times. The chain combines TRBV29-1 with TRBJ1-2, with D tentatively TRBD1 (5 bases). The CDR3 loop spans 13 amino acids. V lost 2 bases, J lost 4 bases, and 11 bases lay in between. The V gene's germline CDR1 is SQVTM and CDR2 ANQGSEA. The CDR3 is CSVERQGLYGYTF. DNA for the CDR3: TGCAGCGTTGAACGCCAGGGACTCTATGGCTACACCTTC. The whole variable domain, remainder taken from reference TRBV29-1 and TRBJ1-2, is SAVISQKPSRDICQRGTSLTIQCQVDSQVTMMFWYRQQPGQSLTLIATANQGSEATYESGFVIDKFPISRPNLTFSTLTVSNMSPEDSSIYLCSVERQGLYGYTFGSGTRLTVV.

DNA of the CDR3: TGCAGTGCCGCCGGGCAGGGCGAGACCCAGTACTTC. Its protein product is CSAAGQGETQYF. The V and J genes are TRBV20-1 and TRBJ2-5; D is possibly TRBD1 (5 bases). In germline, CDR1 is DFQATT, CDR2 SNEGSKA (reference sequence). The germline V and J ends were trimmed by 6 bases and 5 bases, with 13 bases remaining between them. The CDR3 totals 12 residues.

This clonotype was found many times. The V and J genes are TRBV7-2 and TRBJ2-1, with TRBD2 as a possible D gene (5 bases). The CDR3 is made up of 14 amino acids. Germline V gene sequence: CDR1 SGHTA, CDR2 FQGNSA. Trimming pared 0 bases from V and 7 bases from J, leaving 10 bases between. In nucleotides, the CDR3 is TGTGCCAGCAGCTTAGCGGGCGGGCCGAATGAGCAGTTCTTC. This translates into CASSLAGGPNEQFF.

This clonotype is classed as medium-sized. The rearrangement uses TRBV11-2 and TRBJ1-5; TRBD1 agrees at 9 bases. Germline loops: CDR1 SGHAT, CDR2 FQNNGV. V shed 4 bases and J 3 bases; nucleotides not matched to a gene: 7. The length of the CDR3 is 16 residues. The CDR3, as DNA: TGTGCCAGCAGCTCCGGACAGGGGTTGTTCAATCAGCCCCAGCATTTT. It is translated as CASSSGQGLFNQPQHF.

This clonotype was detected many times. This chain uses TRBV20-1 with TRBJ2-1; 11 bases fit TRBD2. V lost 5 bases to trimming and J lost 8 bases; unmatched junction nucleotides: 26. The CDR3 is made up of 20 amino acids. The germline V gene has CDR1 DFQATT and CDR2 SNEGSKA (reference sequence). CDR3 sequence reads: CSACRLYAASLAGGWDEQFF. CDR3 bases: TGCAGTGCTTGCCGACTCTACGCTGCCAGCCTAGCGGGGGGTTGGGATGAGCAGTTCTTC.

This clonotype turned up a few times. The rearrangement links TRBV12-3 or TRBV12-4 to TRBJ1-1; 9 nucleotides align to TRBD1. Trimming took 6 bases from V and 7 from J; bases not matched to a gene: 3. This CDR3 contains 12 residues. CDR3: CASSRTGDEAFF. The CDR3 bases are TGTGCCAGCAGCCGGACAGGGGATGAAGCTTTCTTT.

This chain uses TRBV7-2 with TRBJ1-6; D is possibly TRBD1 (5 bases). Trimming cost V 1 base and J 7 bases, with 17 bases left between them. From germline, CDR1 is SGHTA and CDR2 FQGNSA. This CDR3 has 17 residues. The CDR3: CASSLVPPGNGNSPLHF. The CDR3 DNA sequence: TGTGCCAGCAGCTTAGTTCCCCCAGGGAATGGGAATTCACCCCTCCACTTT. Looking up the rest from reference TRBV7-2 and TRBJ1-6 gives the full variable domain: GAGVSQSPSNKVTEKGKDVELRCDPISGHTALYWYRQSLGQGLEFLIYFQGNSAPDKSGLPSDRFSAERTGGSVSTLTIQRTQQEDSAVYLCASSLVPPGNGNSPLHFGNGTRLTVT.

This chain connects TRBV12-3 or TRBV12-4 to TRBJ1-6; a possible D gene is TRBD1 (5 bases). V was trimmed by 4 bases and J by 8 bases, leaving 9 bases between them. The CDR3 is made up of 13 amino acids. CDR3 DNA: TGTGCCAGCAGTTCGCAGGGTGATTCACCCCTCCACTTT. Its protein product is CASSSQGDSPLHF.

This clonotype is medium-sized (0.01 to 0.1%) in the sample. An end of the junction differs from the germline gene, which may be a read error. The chain is built from TRBV7-9 and TRBJ1-1; D gene ambiguous. CDR3 length: 12 residues. Per germline, CDR1 SEHNR and CDR2 FQNEAQ (reference sequence). CDR3: CASSLEQWEVFF. The CDR3 region has the DNA TGTGCCAGCAGCTTGGAACAGTGGGAAGTTTTCTTT. Drawing the rest from reference TRBV7-9 and TRBJ1-1, the complete variable domain is DTGVSQNPRHKITKRGQNVTFRCDPISEHNRLYWYRQTLGQGPEFLTYFQNEAQLEKSRLLSDRFSAERPKGSFSTLEIQRTEQGDSAMYLCASSLEQWEVFFGQGTRLTVV.

This clonotype was observed a few times. This chain connects TRBV29-1 to TRBJ1-2; 8 bases match TRBD1. There are 15 residues in the CDR3. J gave up 0 bases and V 6 bases, and 9 bases lay outside the gene matches. In germline, CDR1 is SQVTM, CDR2 ANQGSEA. CDR3 protein: CSVSNDRGANYGYTF. CDR3 DNA sequence: TGCAGCGTATCAAATGACAGGGGAGCTAACTATGGCTACACCTTC.

This clonotype has only a few counts. The chain links TRBV6-5 to TRBJ2-3, with a weak D call TRBD2 (6 bases). This CDR3 has 15 residues. Trimming removed 4 bases from V and 6 bases from J, with 17 bases in between. Germline V lookup: CDR1 MNHEY, CDR2 SVGAGI. The CDR3 reads CASSSPRQEGDTQYF. In DNA form, the CDR3 reads TGTGCCAGCAGTTCCCCCCGGCAGGAGGGGGATACGCAGTATTTT.

V usage is TRBV7-8 and J usage is TRBJ1-2; D not resolved. Per the germline V gene, CDR1 is SGHVS and CDR2 is FQNEAQ. The CDR3 spans 15 residues. V shed 5 bases and J shed 8 bases, with 21 bases lying between them. The DNA for the CDR3 is TGTGCCAGCAGCCCCAATAGGGCTGACGGTTACGGCTACACCTTC. Its protein product is CASSPNRADGYGYTF.

This clonotype is classed as medium-sized (0.01 to 0.1%). The chain is built from TRBV7-6 and TRBJ2-7, with 8 bases that match TRBD1. Germline V gives CDR1 SGHVS, CDR2 FNYEAQ. The CDR3 runs to 16 residues. J was trimmed by 2 bases and V by 6 bases; bases with no gene match: 12. Written as DNA, the CDR3 is TGTGCCAGCAGTTTGAACTCCGGGACAGGAGCCTACGAGCAGTACTTC. Encoded protein: CASSLNSGTGAYEQYF.

This rearrangement joins TRBV7-3 to TRBJ2-1; possibly TRBD2 for D (5 bases). Germline CDR1 reads SGHTA; CDR2 reads FQGTGA. CDR3 length: 15 residues. Trimming stripped 1 base from V and 8 bases from J, with 15 bases between. Written as DNA, the CDR3 is TGTGCCAGCAGCTTAATCCGGGGTCAACACCATGAGCAGTTCTTC. As protein: CASSLIRGQHHEQFF.

This sequence joins TRBV9 and TRBJ2-5; D is uncertain. The CDR3 covers 14 residues. V was clipped by 4 bases and J by 5 bases, with 15 bases between them. Germline lookup yields CDR1 SGDLS and CDR2 YYNGEE. Written as DNA, the CDR3 is TGTGCCAGCAGCTCTGAAGGTAGAACGGAGACCCAGTACTTC. Its protein is CASSSEGRTETQYF. The full variable domain, with the rest looked up from reference TRBV9 and TRBJ2-5, is DSGVTQTPKHLITATGQRVTLRCSPRSGDLSVYWYQQSLDQGLQFLIQYYNGEERAKGNILERFSAQQFPDLHSELNLSSLELGDSALYFCASSSEGRTETQYFGPGTRLLVL.

The genes are TRBV5-1 and TRBJ1-1, with a tentative D call TRBD1 (5 bases). CDR1 is SGHRS, CDR2 YFSETQ, per germline. The V end lost 2 bases, the J end lost 7 bases, and 15 bases lay between the germline ends. This CDR3 spans 14 amino acids. The CDR3 sequence is CASSFLYDSLEAFF. The CDR3 DNA reads as TGCGCCAGCAGCTTTCTCTACGACAGCCTTGAAGCTTTCTTT.

This clonotype was observed a few times. The rearrangement uses TRBV15 and TRBJ1-1; weak D call: TRBD1 (5 bases). The CDR3 sequence is 15 residues long. V was clipped by 0 bases and J by 4 bases, with 12 bases between them. Germline CDR1 reads LNHNV; CDR2 reads YYDKDF (reference sequence). The CDR3 sequence: CATSRDRGGGTEAFF. CDR3 sequence (DNA): TGTGCCACCAGCAGAGATCGAGGTGGGGGCACTGAAGCTTTCTTT.

The J gene is TRBJ1-1, the V gene TRBV6-4; 8 nucleotides agree with TRBD1. This CDR3 contains 14 residues. The V segment lost 5 bases and the J segment 5 bases; nucleotides outside the gene matches: 7. The V gene's germline CDR1 is MRHNA and CDR2 SNTAGT. This CDR3 reads CASSSTGAVTEAFF. CDR3 DNA sequence: TGTGCCAGCAGTTCGACAGGGGCGGTGACTGAAGCTTTCTTT.

V gene TRBV29-1 combines with J gene TRBJ2-3, with 7 bases lining up with TRBD1. From germline, CDR1 is SQVTM and CDR2 ANQGSEA. The CDR3 length is 15 residues. J gave up 6 bases and V 6 bases, and 15 bases lay outside the gene matches. The CDR3 sequence: CSVRDSETPSDTQYF. In DNA form, the CDR3 reads TGCAGCGTCCGGGACAGTGAGACCCCCTCGGATACGCAGTATTTT.

This clonotype has only a few counts. The chain is built from TRBV10-2 and TRBJ2-4, with 9 bases fitting TRBD1. With V trimmed by 7 bases and J by 9 bases, 16 bases remained unmatched. The germline V gene has CDR1 WSHSY and CDR2 SAAADI. This CDR3 region has 16 residues. CDR3 DNA sequence: TGCGCCAGCATCGGGACTGGGGACAGGGCTGAAGTCATTCAGTACTTC. Amino acid sequence: CASIGTGDRAEVIQYF.

In its sample, this clonotype was seen many times. V and J are TRBV29-1 and TRBJ1-2; no reliable D call. CDR1 is SQVTM and CDR2 is ANQGSEA in the germline V gene. The V end was cut by 4 bases, the J end by 6 bases, with 9 bases between. The CDR3 has 11 amino acids. CDR3 DNA sequence: TGCAGCGTTGGTGGGCGTGATGGCTACACCTTC. This encodes CSVGGRDGYTF.

The V and J genes are TRBV7-9 and TRBJ1-1, with D hard to call. The V gene lost 2 bases and the J gene lost 4 bases, with 5 bases spanning the gap. Germline lookup yields CDR1 SEHNR and CDR2 FQNEAQ (reference sequence). This CDR3 has 12 residues. CDR3 nucleotide sequence: TGTGCCAGCAGCTTACAGAGCACTGAAGCTTTCTTT. Translation: CASSLQSTEAFF.

This clonotype was seen more than once but under ten times. This rearrangement joins TRBV5-1 to TRBJ1-1; D not resolved. Germline CDR1 SGHRS, CDR2 YFSETQ. Deletions cut 0 bases from V and 0 bases from J, with 12 bases between. The CDR3 totals 16 residues. CDR3 nucleotides: TGCGCCAGCAGCTTGGGGGCACCTCGAATGAACACTGAAGCTTTCTTT. Its protein product is CASSLGAPRMNTEAFF.